This is a list of T cell receptor beta chains from one sample in a study of T cell responses to AZD1222 COVID-19 vaccine. Data came from immunoSEQ multiplex PCR; TCRdb stores just in-frame clones and leaves some out. In the table there are approximately 180,000 clones, around 87% of which are singletons. The input for sequencing was peripheral blood, taken on day 0 of AZD1222 vaccination. Source of these receptors: an adult in good health. The CDR3 runs from the conserved cysteine through the conserved F or W. A D gene is named only where the DNA matches it firmly. The size entry is marked missing in some rows and otherwise reads once, few, many or a size class.

J gene: TRBJ1-1
V gene: TRBV5-6
clone size: -
D gene: -
CDR3 protein: CASSFRQQEAFF
CDR3 DNA: TGTGCCAGCAGCTTCCGACAGCAAGAAGCTTTCTTT

J gene: TRBJ1-4
V gene: TRBV4-1
clone size: -
D gene: TRBD1
CDR3 protein: CASSRILETGAATNEKLFF
CDR3 DNA: TGCGCCAGCAGCCGAATCTTAGAGACAGGGGCTGCAACTAATGAAAAACTGTTTTTT

J gene: TRBJ2-7
V gene: TRBV6-5
clone size: once
D gene: -
CDR3 protein: CASTQSLGSGEQYF
CDR3 DNA: TGTGCCAGCACCCAAAGCTTGGGTTCGGGCGAGCAGTACTTC

J gene: TRBJ1-6
V gene: TRBV5-5
clone size: -
D gene: TRBD1
CDR3 protein: CASSFRQGESPLHF
CDR3 DNA: TGTGCCAGCAGCTTCCGACAGGGAGAATCACCCCTCCACTTT

J gene: TRBJ2-5
V gene: TRBV12-3/TRBV12-4
clone size: -
D gene: -
CDR3 protein: CASSQLAEETQYF
CDR3 DNA: TGTGCCAGCAGTCAACTAGCCGAAGAGACCCAGTACTTC

J gene: TRBJ2-5
V gene: TRBV5-8
clone size: -
D gene: -
CDR3 protein: CASSLAPYQETQYF
CDR3 DNA: TGTGCCAGCAGCTTGGCCCCGTACCAAGAGACCCAGTACTTC

J gene: TRBJ2-1
V gene: TRBV5-8
clone size: -
D gene: -
CDR3 protein: CASSHDNRANNEQFF
CDR3 DNA: TGTGCCAGCAGTCACGATAACAGGGCAAACAATGAGCAGTTCTTC

J gene: TRBJ2-5
V gene: TRBV7-2
clone size: -
D gene: TRBD1
CDR3 protein: CASSPGTEETQYF
CDR3 DNA: TGTGCCAGCAGCCCTGGGACAGAAGAGACCCAGTACTTC

J gene: TRBJ1-2
V gene: TRBV7-9
clone size: -
D gene: -
CDR3 protein: CASSPGSPSGYTF
CDR3 DNA: TGTGCCAGCAGCCCGGGGTCTCCATCCGGCTACACCTTC

J gene: TRBJ2-7
V gene: TRBV5-4
clone size: -
D gene: -
CDR3 protein: CASSVSGNRAYEQYF
CDR3 DNA: TGTGCCAGCAGCGTTAGCGGTAACAGGGCCTACGAGCAGTACTTC

J gene: TRBJ2-7
V gene: TRBV6-5
clone size: -
D gene: -
CDR3 protein: CASSYSPGTSYLEQYF
CDR3 DNA: TGTGCCAGCAGTTACTCTCCCGGGACGTCTTACCTGGAGCAGTACTTC

J gene: TRBJ1-5
V gene: TRBV6-5
clone size: -
D gene: -
CDR3 protein: CASRSNGYSNQPQHF
CDR3 DNA: TGTGCCAGCAGGTCTAATGGATATAGCAATCAGCCCCAGCATTTT

J gene: TRBJ1-2
V gene: TRBV19
clone size: -
D gene: -
CDR3 protein: CASNDWGNYGYTF
CDR3 DNA: TGTGCCAGTAATGACTGGGGGAACTATGGCTACACCTTC

J gene: TRBJ2-2
V gene: TRBV5-6
clone size: -
D gene: -
CDR3 protein: CASSVPGLSNTGELFF
CDR3 DNA: TGTGCCAGCAGCGTACCGGGACTCTCAAACACCGGGGAGCTGTTTTTT

J gene: TRBJ2-3
V gene: TRBV7-2
clone size: -
D gene: TRBD2
CDR3 protein: CASTVNPGLGDTQYF
CDR3 DNA: TGTGCCAGCACTGTCAATCCGGGACTAGGAGATACGCAGTATTTT

J gene: TRBJ2-3
V gene: TRBV6-1
clone size: -
D gene: -
CDR3 protein: CASSEEVHQTERSTDTQYF
CDR3 DNA: TGTGCCAGCAGTGAAGAGGTACACCAGACGGAGCGTAGCACAGATACGCAGTATTTT

J gene: TRBJ2-3
V gene: TRBV19
clone size: -
D gene: TRBD2
CDR3 protein: CASARTSGTTDTQYF
CDR3 DNA: TGTGCCAGCGCCCGGACTAGCGGTACCACAGATACGCAGTATTTT

J gene: TRBJ2-2
V gene: TRBV18
clone size: -
D gene: -
CDR3 protein: CASSPLEGDTGELFF
CDR3 DNA: TGTGCCAGCTCACCACTGGAAGGGGACACCGGGGAGCTGTTTTTT

J gene: TRBJ2-7
V gene: TRBV4-1
clone size: -
D gene: -
CDR3 protein: CASSQGGDLFYEQYF
CDR3 DNA: TGCGCCAGCAGCCAAGGAGGGGACTTATTCTACGAGCAGTACTTC

J gene: TRBJ1-3
V gene: TRBV30
clone size: -
D gene: -
CDR3 protein: CAWSVTGSSGNTIYF
CDR3 DNA: TGTGCCTGGAGTGTAACGGGCAGCTCTGGAAACACCATATATTTT

J gene: TRBJ1-1
V gene: TRBV5-1
clone size: few
D gene: TRBD1
CDR3 protein: CASSLWDRIITEAFF
CDR3 DNA: TGCGCCAGCAGCTTGTGGGACAGAATAATCACTGAAGCTTTCTTT

J gene: TRBJ2-4
V gene: TRBV19
clone size: -
D gene: TRBD2
CDR3 protein: CASSPGSGRAGNIQYF
CDR3 DNA: TGTGCCAGTAGTCCTGGGAGCGGGAGGGCCGGGAACATTCAGTACTTC

J gene: TRBJ1-6
V gene: TRBV12-2
clone size: -
D gene: -
CDR3 protein: CASRLAPGLDYSSYNSPLHF
CDR3 DNA: TGTGCAAGTCGCTTGGCCCCGGGGTTGGACTACAGCTCCTATAATTCACCCCTCCACTTT

J gene: TRBJ2-5
V gene: TRBV15
clone size: -
D gene: -
CDR3 protein: CATSRGPRGHRQETQYF
CDR3 DNA: TGTGCCACCAGCAGAGGGCCTCGCGGACACCGCCAAGAGACCCAGTACTTC

J gene: TRBJ2-7
V gene: TRBV6-5
clone size: -
D gene: -
CDR3 protein: CASSYRPGPDYEQYF
CDR3 DNA: TGTGCCAGCAGTTACCGCCCAGGACCGGATTACGAGCAGTACTTC

J gene: TRBJ2-1
V gene: TRBV28
clone size: -
D gene: TRBD2
CDR3 protein: CASLITSGDVQFF
CDR3 DNA: TGTGCCAGCCTAATAACTAGCGGCGACGTGCAGTTCTTC

J gene: TRBJ2-7
V gene: TRBV4-2
clone size: few
D gene: TRBD2
CDR3 protein: CASSQEAGGPDEQYF
CDR3 DNA: TGTGCCAGCAGCCAAGAAGCGGGAGGGCCTGACGAGCAGTACTTC

J gene: TRBJ2-1
V gene: TRBV5-1
clone size: -
D gene: TRBD1
CDR3 protein: CASSSVQGARGNEQFF
CDR3 DNA: TGCGCCAGCAGCTCAGTACAGGGGGCGCGGGGGAATGAGCAGTTCTTC

J gene: TRBJ2-7
V gene: TRBV27
clone size: -
D gene: -
CDR3 protein: CASSLSGPTSYEQYF
CDR3 DNA: TGTGCCAGCAGTTTGAGTGGACCAACCTCCTACGAGCAGTACTTC

J gene: TRBJ1-1
V gene: TRBV7-8
clone size: -
D gene: -
CDR3 protein: CASSLLGHLNTEAFF
CDR3 DNA: TGTGCCAGCAGCCTCCTTGGGCACCTGAACACTGAAGCTTTCTTT

J gene: TRBJ1-4
V gene: TRBV28
clone size: -
D gene: -
CDR3 protein: CASSLLGHREKLFF
CDR3 DNA: TGTGCCAGCAGTTTACTGGGGCATCGTGAAAAACTGTTTTTT

J gene: TRBJ2-1
V gene: TRBV7-3
clone size: -
D gene: TRBD2
CDR3 protein: CASSPGVAGVNEQFF
CDR3 DNA: TGTGCCAGCAGCCCGGGGGTAGCGGGAGTCAATGAGCAGTTCTTC

J gene: TRBJ1-4
V gene: TRBV5-1
clone size: -
D gene: -
CDR3 protein: CASSLASTNEKLFF
CDR3 DNA: TGCGCCAGCAGCTTGGCTTCAACTAATGAAAAACTGTTTTTT

J gene: TRBJ2-7
V gene: TRBV21-1
clone size: -
D gene: -
CDR3 protein: CASSKPCDYEQYF
CDR3 DNA: TGTGCCAGCAGCAAACCGTGCGACTACGAGCAGTACTTC

J gene: TRBJ2-7
V gene: TRBV3-1/TRBV3-2
clone size: -
D gene: TRBD1
CDR3 protein: CASSEVPGGSYEQYF
CDR3 DNA: TGTGCCAGCAGCGAAGTACCAGGGGGCTCGTACGAGCAGTACTTC

J gene: TRBJ2-7
V gene: TRBV2
clone size: -
D gene: -
CDR3 protein: CASSDVGYEQYF
CDR3 DNA: TGTGCCAGCAGCGACGTGGGCTACGAGCAGTACTTC